The subject of this entry is one T cell receptor beta chain. How the authors handled the data: Estimation of nucleated cell counts was performed using reference gene primer amplification. The assay was immunoSEQ multiplex PCR, and TCRdb's table has in-frame clones only and misses some. V and J calls and clone size follow that table, whereas D and trimming were derived from the DNA. The sample shows 150,000 to 200,000 clones, 87% of them seen only once. CDR3 size: 11 residues. Trimming took 3 bases from V and 4 from J, leaving 4 bases between them. From germline, CDR1 is SQVTM and CDR2 ANQGSEA. This sample was included in a study of blood T cell repertoires in COVID-19. Across the whole study: Donors in the United States, Italy and Spain gave samples during acute or convalescent COVID-19. The cDNA or gDNA used as material had been derived from T cells, B-cell-depleted T cells, or PBMCs.

Sample: peripheral blood. This receptor was obtained from a man aged 18 to 30 with active or convalescent COVID-19. V is TRBV29-1 and J is TRBJ2-4; D not certain. CDR3 sequence: CSVDIKNIQYF. In nucleotides, the CDR3 is TGCAGCGTTGATATTAAAAACATTCAGTACTTC. The full variable domain, with the rest looked up from reference TRBV29-1 and TRBJ2-4, is SAVISQKPSRDICQRGTSLTIQCQVDSQVTMMFWYRQQPGQSLTLIATANQGSEATYESGFVIDKFPISRPNLTFSTLTVSNMSPEDSSIYLCSVDIKNIQYFGAGTRLSVL.